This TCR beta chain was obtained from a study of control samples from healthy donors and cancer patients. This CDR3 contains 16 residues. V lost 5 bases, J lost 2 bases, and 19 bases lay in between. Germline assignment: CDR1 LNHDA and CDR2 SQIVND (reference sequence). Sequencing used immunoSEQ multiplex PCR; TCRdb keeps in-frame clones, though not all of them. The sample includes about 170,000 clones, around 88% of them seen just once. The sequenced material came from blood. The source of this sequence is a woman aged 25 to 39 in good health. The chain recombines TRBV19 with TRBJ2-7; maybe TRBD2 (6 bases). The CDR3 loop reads CASSLSGGASTYEQYF. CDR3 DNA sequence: TGTGCCAGTAGTCTTAGTGGAGGGGCCTCAACCTACGAGCAGTACTTC.